These T cell receptor beta chains were read from a single sample in a study of blood T cell repertoires in COVID-19. Assay: immunoSEQ multiplex PCR; the TCRdb copy retains only in-frame clones and omits some. The table has around 270,000 clones, 84% seen once. The material sequenced was peripheral blood. All receptors come from a woman in her 40s who had recovered from COVID-19. The CDR3 runs from the conserved cysteine through the conserved F or W. The order of the fields is D gene, V gene, clone size, J gene, CDR3 protein, CDR3 DNA. A D gene is named only where the DNA matches it firmly. For some rows the clone size is stated as once, few or many, or as a class when expanded; others skip it.

>.|TRBV5-8|once|TRBJ2-7
CASSWVQERSYEQYF
TGTGCCAGCAGCTGGGTACAGGAGCGATCCTACGAGCAGTACTTC
>.|TRBV7-3|.|TRBJ2-3
CASSFGSTDTQYF
TGTGCCAGCAGCTTCGGGTCAACAGATACGCAGTATTTT
>.|TRBV28|.|TRBJ1-5
CASSLYREQPQHF
TGTGCCAGCAGTTTATACAGGGAACAGCCCCAGCATTTT
>TRBD1|TRBV2|.|TRBJ1-1
CASSGDRGTEAFF
TGTGCCAGCAGTGGGGACAGGGGGACTGAAGCTTTCTTT
>.|TRBV7-9|.|TRBJ2-2
CASSLHLPRAGELFF
TGTGCCAGCAGCTTACATCTCCCGCGGGCCGGGGAGCTGTTTTTT
>.|TRBV30|many|TRBJ1-5
CAWSVSSNQPQHF
TGTGCCTGGAGTGTGAGCAGCAATCAGCCCCAGCATTTT
>TRBD2|TRBV27|.|TRBJ2-1
CASSLLLVAGSYNEQFF
TGTGCCAGCAGTTTATTACTGGTAGCGGGCTCCTACAATGAGCAGTTCTTC
>.|TRBV3-1/TRBV3-2|.|TRBJ1-2
CASSQERGIGYTF
TGTGCCAGCAGCCAAGAGCGAGGGATTGGCTACACCTTC
>TRBD1|TRBV6-5|.|TRBJ2-7
CASRPPTGSVYEQYF
TGTGCCAGCAGACCTCCGACAGGGAGCGTTTACGAGCAGTACTTC
>.|TRBV29-1|.|TRBJ2-1
CSYRDSGNEQFF
TGCAGCTACCGGGATAGCGGAAATGAGCAGTTCTTC
>.|TRBV3-1/TRBV3-2|.|TRBJ1-2
CASSQLWGADYGYTF
TGTGCCAGCAGCCAACTTTGGGGCGCCGACTATGGCTACACCTTC
>TRBD1|TRBV4-1|.|TRBJ1-1
CASSQEQGTTEAFF
TGCGCCAGCAGCCAAGAACAGGGGACCACTGAAGCTTTCTTT
>.|TRBV4-2|.|TRBJ1-4
CASSQVGGAKNEKLFF
TGTGCCAGCAGCCAAGTTGGGGGGGCCAAGAATGAAAAACTGTTTTTT
>TRBD1|TRBV11-2|few|TRBJ2-2
CASSLTRGSTGELFF
TGTGCCAGCAGTTTAACCAGGGGGAGCACCGGGGAGCTGTTTTTT
>.|TRBV5-1|.|TRBJ2-7
CASSLARGYEQYF
TGCGCCAGCAGCTTGGCCAGGGGTTACGAGCAGTACTTC
>.|TRBV12-3/TRBV12-4|.|TRBJ2-2
CASRLSIAGELFF
TGTGCCAGCAGGCTTAGTATTGCCGGGGAGCTGTTTTTT
>TRBD2|TRBV6-5|.|TRBJ2-5
CASKRPAGSRETQYF
TGTGCCAGCAAGCGACCAGCGGGGAGTAGGGAGACCCAGTACTTC
>.|TRBV11-2|.|TRBJ2-1
CASRSRGNEQFF
TGTGCCAGCAGAAGCCGAGGGAATGAGCAGTTCTTC
>.|TRBV4-1|.|TRBJ2-2
CASSSLERTGELFF
TGCGCCAGCAGCTCCCTTGAACGGACCGGGGAGCTGTTTTTT
>TRBD2|TRBV24-1|.|TRBJ2-3
CATSEAGGGTDTQYF
TGTGCCACCAGTGAAGCGGGGGGGGGTACAGATACGCAGTATTTT
>TRBD2|TRBV5-1|.|TRBJ2-1
CASSREGNYNEQFF
TGCGCCAGCAGCAGGGAGGGCAACTACAATGAGCAGTTCTTC
>.|TRBV19|.|TRBJ1-6
CASSIDITGSPLHF
TGTGCCAGTAGTATAGACATTACAGGATCACCCCTCCACTTT
>TRBD1|TRBV6-2/TRBV6-3|.|TRBJ1-1
CASSYSQTGITEAFF
TGTGCCAGCAGTTACTCACAGACAGGGATCACTGAAGCTTTCTTT
>TRBD2|TRBV27|.|TRBJ2-1
CASRLAGGHDEQFF
TGTGCCAGCAGACTAGCGGGGGGGCATGATGAGCAGTTCTTC
>.|TRBV3-1/TRBV3-2|.|TRBJ1-2
CASSQEAGKGYTF
TGTGCCAGCAGCCAAGAGGCAGGGAAAGGCTACACCTTC
>.|TRBV5-1|.|TRBJ2-5
CASSFLTGKETQYF
TGCGCCAGCAGCTTTTTAACAGGGAAAGAGACCCAGTACTTC
>TRBD1|TRBV12-3/TRBV12-4|.|TRBJ1-3
CASSYNRDREYF
TGTGCCAGCAGTTATAACCGGGACAGGGAATATTTT
>TRBD1|TRBV5-1|.|TRBJ1-4
CASSAGQGEKLFF
TGCGCCAGCAGCGCGGGACAGGGTGAAAAACTGTTTTTT
>.|TRBV5-1|.|TRBJ1-2
CASRDRLENYGYTF
TGCGCCAGCAGAGACAGATTAGAAAATTATGGCTACACCTTC
>TRBD1|TRBV5-4|.|TRBJ1-1
CASSMGTATEAFF
TGTGCCAGCAGCATGGGGACAGCCACTGAAGCTTTCTTT
>.|TRBV19|.|TRBJ2-7
CASSVTNREGQYF
TGTGCCAGTAGTGTAACCAACAGAGAGGGGCAGTACTTC
>.|TRBV27|.|TRBJ1-6
CASSPLNSPLHF
TGTGCCAGCAGTCCCCTTAATTCACCCCTCCACTTT
>.|TRBV5-6|.|TRBJ1-5
CASSLGHPNQPQHF
TGTGCCAGCAGCCTGGGACACCCCAATCAGCCCCAGCATTTT
>TRBD1|TRBV6-6|.|TRBJ1-5
CASSGTGNQPQHF
TGTGCCAGCAGCGGGACAGGGAATCAGCCCCAGCATTTT
>.|TRBV5-5|once|TRBJ2-7
CASSEQVTLSYEQYF
TGTGCCAGCAGCGAACAGGTGACCCTCTCCTACGAGCAGTACTTC
>TRBD1|TRBV4-2|once|TRBJ2-5
CASSQDPPGQGGETQYF
TGTGCCAGCAGCCAAGATCCCCCCGGACAGGGTGGGGAGACCCAGTACTTC
>TRBD1|TRBV6-5|.|TRBJ2-1
CASSIPGQFNEQFF
TGTGCCAGCAGTATCCCGGGACAGTTCAATGAGCAGTTCTTC
>.|TRBV3-1/TRBV3-2|.|TRBJ1-1
CASSLSGPTEAFF
TGTGCCAGCAGCCTCTCGGGTCCCACTGAAGCTTTCTTT
>.|TRBV2|.|TRBJ1-4
CASSAMSPSGEKLFF
TGTGCCAGCAGTGCGATGAGCCCATCAGGTGAAAAACTGTTTTTT
>.|TRBV18|.|TRBJ2-7
CASSPPGMEREQYF
TGTGCCAGCTCACCACCCGGGATGGAGAGAGAGCAGTACTTC
>TRBD1|TRBV7-8|.|TRBJ1-1
CASSLAGQRTEAFF
TGTGCCAGCAGCTTAGCGGGACAGAGAACTGAAGCTTTCTTT
>.|TRBV24-1|.|TRBJ1-2
CATSPGQVDYGYTF
TGTGCCACCAGTCCCGGACAAGTGGACTATGGCTACACCTTC